These 21 T cell receptor beta chains were sequenced from one sample in a study of cytomegalovirus exposure and HLA in healthy donors. Sequencing was performed with immunoSEQ multiplex PCR; in TCRdb, only in-frame clones are kept and a portion is missing. The data contain 250,000 to 400,000 clones, 88% of them seen just once; the ten biggest clones take up around 0.88%. The sample was PBMCs. The receptors come from a man in his thirties or forties in good health and CMV-seronegative.

The chain joins TRBV18 to TRBJ2-1; TRBD2 aligns across 9 bases. The germline V gene has CDR1 KGHSH and CDR2 LQKENI. This CDR3 comprises 17 residues. V lost 2 bases and J lost 9; bases outside the gene matches: 14. DNA of the CDR3: TGTGCCAGCTCACCATCTCCAGCGGGGGGCCTGGTTGGTGAGCAGTTCTTC. Residues: CASSPSPAGGLVGEQFF.

The J gene is TRBJ2-5, the V gene TRBV6-5; D may be TRBD2 (6 bases). This CDR3 has 15 residues. Trimming removed 0 bases at V and 5 bases at J, with 13 bases between. Germline V gene sequence: CDR1 MNHEY, CDR2 SVGAGI. The CDR3 here is CASSYSNWEEETQYF. The CDR3, as DNA: TGTGCCAGCAGTTACTCGAACTGGGAGGAGGAGACCCAGTACTTC.

The chain has TRBV2 and TRBJ1-3; 12 bases are shared with TRBD1. Germline V gene data show CDR1 as SNHLY and CDR2 as FYNNEI. V gave up 7 bases and J gave up 8 bases; unmatched junction bases: 9. The CDR3 is made up of 15 amino acids. The CDR3 DNA sequence: TGTGCCAGCAAAAAGGGACAGGGGGCCATTGACACCATATATTTT. Protein product: CASKKGQGAIDTIYF.

This chain joins TRBV7-6 and TRBJ1-1; 9 nucleotides agree with TRBD1. CDR3 size: 15 residues. In germline, CDR1 is SGHVS, CDR2 FNYEAQ. J was trimmed by 5 bases and V by 5 bases; bases with no gene match: 9. In nucleotides, the CDR3 is TGTGCCAGCAGCCTAGGGGACAGGGTAGGGACTGAAGCTTTCTTT. Its protein is CASSLGDRVGTEAFF.

V usage is TRBV5-1 and J usage is TRBJ2-2, with 13 positions matching TRBD2. Germline CDR1 SGHRS, CDR2 YFSETQ. The V gene end was trimmed by 2 bases and the J gene end by 6 bases; junction bases not matched to a gene: 4. This CDR3 is built from 16 residues. For the CDR3, the DNA is TGCGCCAGCAGCTTACTAGCGGGGGGGCCCCCCGGGGAGCTGTTTTTT. This sequence encodes CASSLLAGGPPGELFF.

This clone was observed a single time. The rearrangement uses TRBV19 and TRBJ1-1; tentatively, D is TRBD1 (6 bases). CDR3 length equals 15 residues. Germline CDR1 LNHDA, CDR2 SQIVND (reference sequence). The V end was cut by 6 bases, the J end by 4 bases, with 18 bases between. The CDR3 loop reads CASRPLGARGTEAFF. The CDR3 DNA reads as TGTGCCAGTAGACCTCTGGGGGCGCGAGGCACTGAAGCTTTCTTT.

The rearrangement joins TRBV6-4 to TRBJ1-4, with D perhaps matching TRBD1 (5 bases). V lost 8 bases and J 0 bases, leaving 13 bases between the germline ends. The CDR3 runs to 15 residues. The germline CDR1 and CDR2 sequences are MRHNA and SNTAGT. The DNA for the CDR3 is TGTGCCAGCGAACGACAGTCCACAACTAATGAAAAACTGTTTTTT. Encoded protein: CASERQSTTNEKLFF.

This chain's CDR3 is CASSKRDRGPRGYTF. The DNA of the CDR3 is TGTGCCAGCAGTAAGAGGGACAGGGGGCCCCGTGGCTACACCTTC. V usage is TRBV27 and J usage is TRBJ1-2; 12 bases match TRBD1. This CDR3 comprises 15 residues. The V segment lost 5 bases and the J segment 7 bases; nucleotides outside the gene matches: 8. CDR1 is MNHEY, CDR2 SMNVEV, per germline (reference sequence).

The gene calls are TRBV10-3 and TRBJ2-2, with a possible D match to TRBD2 (6 bases). The CDR3 consists of 14 residues. Germline V gives CDR1 ENHRY, CDR2 SYGVKD. The V end lost 10 bases, the J end lost 6 bases, and 18 bases lay between the germline ends. The CDR3 sequence: CASTTRDYAGELFF. The DNA of the CDR3 is TGTGCCAGCACGACTAGGGATTACGCCGGGGAGCTGTTTTTT.

The V gene is TRBV28, the J gene TRBJ1-2; possible D gene TRBD1, 5 bases. Trimming left V 5 bases short and J 5 bases short, with 18 bases between. The CDR3 contains 15 residues. Germline CDR1 MDHEN, CDR2 SYDVKM. Here the CDR3 DNA reads TGTGCCAGCAGTCTAGGAGGGGATCTGAGGTATGGCTACACCTTC. Translation: CASSLGGDLRYGYTF.

The genes are TRBV4-3 and TRBJ2-7; a possible D gene is TRBD2 (5 bases). In germline, CDR1 is LGHNA, CDR2 YSLEER. V lost 0 bases to trimming and J lost 0 bases, with 21 bases between them. This CDR3 has 19 residues. CDR3 in DNA: TGCGCCAGCAGCCAAGATCTGAATAGGGAGCAGGAAAGCTCCTACGAGCAGTACTTC. It is translated as CASSQDLNREQESSYEQYF.

J is TRBJ2-7 and V is TRBV5-4, with TRBD1 matching 9 bases. The CDR3 runs to 16 residues. After removal of 2 bases from V and 4 bases from J, the junction contained 10 bases not matched to a gene. The germline V gene has CDR1 SGHNT and CDR2 YYREEE (reference sequence). The CDR3 bases are TGTGCCAGCAGCTTCCCGGCCGGGACAGGGAGGTACGAGCAGTACTTC. Its protein is CASSFPAGTGRYEQYF.

This chain links TRBV5-6 with TRBJ1-3, with TRBD1 matching over 8 bases. V was clipped by 2 bases and J by 4 bases; unmatched bases: 8. CDR3 length: 16 residues. CDR1 and CDR2 (germline): SGHDT, YYEEEE. CDR3: CASSLIRGLSGNTIYF. DNA for the CDR3: TGTGCCAGCAGCTTAATCAGGGGGCTGTCGGGAAACACCATATATTTT.

The rearrangement joins TRBV7-9 to TRBJ2-1; D remains ambiguous. V was shortened by 6 bases and J by 4 bases, with 10 bases between the two germline ends. CDR3 length: 13 amino acids. Germline values: CDR1 SEHNR, CDR2 FQNEAQ (reference sequence). Written as DNA, the CDR3 is TGTGCCAGCAGACAGACGGTGTACAATGAGCAGTTCTTC. It yields the protein CASRQTVYNEQFF.

The chain recombines TRBV18 with TRBJ2-1; 8 bases map to TRBD1. CDR3 size: 13 residues. The V gene's germline CDR1 is KGHSH and CDR2 LQKENI. The junction had 4 bases not matched to a gene; V was cut back by 8 bases and J by 4 bases. The CDR3 here is CASRTGIYNEQFF. The CDR3 nucleotides are TGTGCCAGCCGGACAGGGATATACAATGAGCAGTTCTTC.

The CDR3 region has the DNA TGTGCCAGCAGCTGGGTCCACGAGGGCTATGGCTACACCTTC. Protein: CASSWVHEGYGYTF. The chain couples TRBV7-9 to TRBJ1-2; D is unclear. This CDR3 is built from 14 residues. Germline V CDR1 and CDR2: SEHNR, FQNEAQ (reference sequence). Trimming pared 4 bases from V and 4 bases from J, leaving 13 bases between.

This rearrangement joins TRBV19 to TRBJ1-1; no clear D gene. The CDR3 spans 16 residues. Per germline, CDR1 LNHDA and CDR2 SQIVND (reference sequence). The V end was cut by 0 bases, the J end by 3 bases, with 14 bases between. CDR3 residues: CASSIDQRGGYTEAFF. DNA for the CDR3: TGTGCCAGTAGTATAGATCAGAGAGGAGGGTACACTGAAGCTTTCTTT.

This sequence joins TRBV19 and TRBJ2-1; TRBD2 aligns across 14 bases. CDR3 length: 17 amino acids. Germline loops: CDR1 LNHDA, CDR2 SQIVND (reference sequence). V lost 1 base to trimming and J lost 2 bases; unmatched junction nucleotides: 1. The CDR3 is CASSIGTSGGTYNEQFF. DNA of the CDR3: TGTGCCAGTAGTATAGGGACTAGCGGGGGGACCTACAATGAGCAGTTCTTC.

The V gene is TRBV5-1, the J gene TRBJ1-1; D gene ambiguous. CDR1 is SGHRS, CDR2 YFSETQ, per germline. The germline V and J ends were trimmed by 0 bases and 3 bases, with 9 bases remaining between them. The CDR3 has 14 amino acids. The CDR3 loop is CASSLEGRDTEAFF. Here the CDR3 DNA reads TGCGCCAGCAGCTTGGAAGGGCGGGACACTGAAGCTTTCTTT.

The count of this clone is one. The chain links TRBV19 to TRBJ2-1; the D is unclear. Germline lookup yields CDR1 LNHDA and CDR2 SQIVND (reference sequence). This CDR3 contains 11 residues. Trimming stripped 4 bases from V and 11 bases from J, with 9 bases between. The CDR3 region has the DNA TGTGCCAGTAGTACGTCTACCCAGCAGTTCTTC. This codes for CASSTSTQQFF.

V gene TRBV7-9 combines with J gene TRBJ2-3, with a weak D call TRBD2 (6 bases). The CDR3 length is 12 residues. Germline V gives CDR1 SEHNR, CDR2 FQNEAQ (reference sequence). Trimming left V 5 bases short and J 7 bases short, with 10 bases between. CDR3 protein: CASSHRENTQYF. As DNA, the CDR3 is TGTGCCAGCAGCCACCGGGAGAATACGCAGTATTTT.